The sequence of this T cell receptor beta chain was determined in a study of OX40 agonist ivuxolimab in advanced cancers. Study-level information: Three patients, one with hepatocellular carcinoma and two with cutaneous melanoma, responded partially.

The count of this clone is one. The target antigen is unknown. The CDR3 contains 13 residues. V dropped 6 bases and J dropped 3; count of bases not matched to a gene: 3. Per germline, CDR1 SGHRS and CDR2 YFSETQ. General study results and limits: On average, CD8+ T cells had more expanded clones than CD4+. Individuals who were partial responders at 0.1-3.0 mg/kg had clonal expansion that ranked among the lowest.

TCRdb's copy holds only in-frame clones and misses some; the assay was immunoSEQ multiplex PCR. The sample yields 30,000 to 45,000 clones, roughly four fifths seen once. Source: CD4+ or CD8+ T cells sorted from blood, taken in a trial of the OX40 agonist ivuxolimab. The sequence came from an adult with an advanced solid tumor such as melanoma, head and neck, liver or kidney cancer. V and J are TRBV5-1 and TRBJ2-3, with 8 bases fitting TRBD2. CDR3 sequence: CASKTSDTDTQYF. DNA for the CDR3: TGCGCCAGCAAGACTAGCGATACAGATACGCAGTATTTT.